The present T cell receptor beta chain was sequenced within a study of blood T cell repertoires in COVID-19 (dated by TCRdb to 2019 to 2021). About the full investigation: Samples covering the acute and convalescent phases of COVID-19 were provided by collaborators in the United States, Italy and Spain. Deeply sampled blood TCRbeta repertoires from subjects exposed to, actively infected with, or recovered from COVID-19 were included in the dataset. The repertoires were released in a freely available public database meant as a resource for research on the immune response to SARS-CoV-2. The material from the prospective study consisted of cDNA or gDNA derived from T cells, B-cell-depleted T cells, or PBMCs. Where HLA class I and class II types were available, the types were taken from metadata supplied by the sample provider, not from assay-based typing. The sample metadata nearly always contained a de-identified subject ID, COVID-19 status, age in years and sex. The samples were drawn from two sources: the first 160 participants of the ongoing ImmuneRACE study, and some 1,300 subjects contributed by 6 global collaborators.

In the prospective study, participants were about 18 to 100 years old, resided in about 25 geographic areas of the United States, and were enrolled through a virtual design. To assign participants to cohorts, the prospective study relied on clinical history that participants themselves reported in a screening survey and a study questionnaire. Each participant in the prospective study had whole blood, serum and a nasopharyngeal or oropharyngeal swab collected by mobile phlebotomists. Over a 2-month period, participants in the prospective study had the option of providing additional blood draws and questionnaires. Blood samples from the prospective study were shipped frozen or at room temperature prior to DNA extraction. Notes on this clone: Its binding antigen is unknown. No quality values exist for individual bases; no much larger clone is one base distant.

The full study reports these points: The quantity of clinical and demographic metadata differed by source and by participant and was supplied without curation.

V gives up 3 bases and J gives up 1 base, and the segment between their germline ends measures 15 bases. The CDR3 covers 16 residues, taking in both the cysteine and the phenylalanine. The retained sequence is limited to the CDR3, 48 bases, with the frame set at the first base. Via the germline V gene (reference sequence), CDR1 is LNHDA and CDR2 SQIVND. TCRbeta CDR3 regions were amplified from genomic DNA using the immunoSEQ Assay, a bias-controlled multiplex PCR. The paper's data handling went like this. The number of nucleated cells in each sample was estimated from the amplification of reference gene primers within the assay. To quantify the absolute abundance of each unique TCRbeta CDR3 rearrangement, sequence reads were collapsed and filtered. Productive Simpson clonality was computed per sample as the square root of Simpson's diversity index over productive rearrangements. Here the immuneACCESS table is served through TCRdb, limited to in-frame sequences with V and J called. Missing clones are a known gap in these copies; in checked studies unresolved V genes cover under half, and the rest lacks a known reason. V, J and clone size were drawn from that table, and D and trimming were deduced from the DNA. This sample is represented by 200,000 or so clones; roughly 89% of them were singletons. The ten biggest clones cover 3.5% to 4.5% of the sample.

This chain joins TRBV19 to TRBJ2-5, with TRBD2 perhaps the D gene, on 7 matching bases. Sequenced: PBMCs or T cells enriched from blood (not recorded which). The sequence was obtained from a woman aged 40 to 55 with acute COVID-19. CDR3 reads: CASSMGGAGGQETQYF. The sequence in DNA is TGTGCCAGTAGTATGGGGGGGGCTGGCGGCCAAGAGACCCAGTACTTC.